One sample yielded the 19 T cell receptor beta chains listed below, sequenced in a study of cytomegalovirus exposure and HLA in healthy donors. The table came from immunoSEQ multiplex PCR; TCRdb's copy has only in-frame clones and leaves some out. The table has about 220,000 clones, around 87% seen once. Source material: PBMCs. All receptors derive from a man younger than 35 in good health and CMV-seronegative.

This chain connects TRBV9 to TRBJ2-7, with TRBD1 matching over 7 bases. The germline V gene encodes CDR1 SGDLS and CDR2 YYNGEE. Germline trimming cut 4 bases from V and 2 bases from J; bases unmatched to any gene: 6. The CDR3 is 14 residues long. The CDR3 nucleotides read TGTGCCAGCAGCCCAACCGGGACAGCCTACGAGCAGTACTTC. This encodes CASSPTGTAYEQYF.

CDR3 residues: CASSLAGGTNQPQHF. DNA of the CDR3: TGTGCCAGCAGCTTAGCTGGGGGCACCAATCAGCCCCAGCATTTT. The chain carries TRBV7-2 and TRBJ1-5, with a tentative D call TRBD1 (6 bases). The CDR3 spans 15 residues. The germline CDR1 and CDR2 sequences are SGHTA and FQGNSA. V lost 0 bases to trimming and J lost 3 bases, with 9 bases between them.

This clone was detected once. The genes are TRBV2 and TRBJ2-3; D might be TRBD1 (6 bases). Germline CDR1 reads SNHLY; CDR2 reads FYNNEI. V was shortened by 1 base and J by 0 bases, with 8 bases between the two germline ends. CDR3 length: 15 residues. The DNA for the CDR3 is TGTGCCAGCAGTGAAGGGACAGCTAGCACAGATACGCAGTATTTT. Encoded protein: CASSEGTASTDTQYF.

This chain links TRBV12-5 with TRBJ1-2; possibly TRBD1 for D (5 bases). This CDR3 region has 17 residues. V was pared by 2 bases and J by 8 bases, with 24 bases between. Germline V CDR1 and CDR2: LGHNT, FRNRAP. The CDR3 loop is CASGLPHFPLGGRGYTF. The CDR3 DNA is TGTGCTAGTGGTTTGCCACATTTCCCCCTCGGGGGACGAGGCTACACCTTC.

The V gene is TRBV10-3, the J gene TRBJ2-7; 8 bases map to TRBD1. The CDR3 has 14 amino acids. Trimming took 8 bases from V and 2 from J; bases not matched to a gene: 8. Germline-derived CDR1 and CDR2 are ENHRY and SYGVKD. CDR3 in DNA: TGTGCCATCGGTACCGGGACAGGCACCTACGAGCAGTACTTC. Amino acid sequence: CAIGTGTGTYEQYF.

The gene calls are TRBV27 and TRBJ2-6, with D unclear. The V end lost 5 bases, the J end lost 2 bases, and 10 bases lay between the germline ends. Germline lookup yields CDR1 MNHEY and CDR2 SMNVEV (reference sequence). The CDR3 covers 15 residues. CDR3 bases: TGTGCCAGCAGTCTAGACTGGCCTGGGGCCAACGTCCTGACTTTC. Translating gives CASSLDWPGANVLTF.

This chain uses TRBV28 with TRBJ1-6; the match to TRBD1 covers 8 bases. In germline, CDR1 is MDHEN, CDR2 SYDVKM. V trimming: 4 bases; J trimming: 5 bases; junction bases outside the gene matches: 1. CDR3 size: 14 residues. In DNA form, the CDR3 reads TGTGCCAGCAGTTCGACAGGGGATAATTCACCCCTCCACTTT. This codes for CASSSTGDNSPLHF.

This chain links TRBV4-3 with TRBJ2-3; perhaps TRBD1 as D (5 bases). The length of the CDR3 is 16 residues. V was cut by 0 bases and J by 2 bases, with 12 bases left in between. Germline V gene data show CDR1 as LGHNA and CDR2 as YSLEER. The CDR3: CASSQDDSSYTDTQYF. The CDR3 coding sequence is TGCGCCAGCAGCCAAGATGACAGTTCTTACACAGATACGCAGTATTTT.

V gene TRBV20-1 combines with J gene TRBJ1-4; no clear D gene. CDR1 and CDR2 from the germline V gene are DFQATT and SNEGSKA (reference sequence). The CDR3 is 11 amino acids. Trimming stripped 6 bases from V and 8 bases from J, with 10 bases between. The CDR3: CSAAAQEKLFF. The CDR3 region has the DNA TGCAGTGCGGCTGCTCAGGAAAAACTGTTTTTT.

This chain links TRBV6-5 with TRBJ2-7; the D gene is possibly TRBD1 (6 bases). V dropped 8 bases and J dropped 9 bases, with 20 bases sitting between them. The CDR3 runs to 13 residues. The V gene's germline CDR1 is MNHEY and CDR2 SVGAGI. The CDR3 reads CASSSNNRDGQYF. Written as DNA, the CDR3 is TGTGCCAGCTCTTCCAACAACAGGGATGGGCAGTACTTC.

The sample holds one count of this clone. CDR3 in amino acids: CASSQDWASGGAVGETQYF. The CDR3 DNA sequence: TGCGCCAGCAGCCAAGATTGGGCTAGCGGGGGGGCCGTTGGAGAGACCCAGTACTTC. This sequence joins TRBV4-1 and TRBJ2-5; 12 bases are shared with TRBD2. The junction had 12 bases not matched to a gene; V was cut back by 0 bases and J by 4 bases. The CDR3 totals 19 residues. Germline V gene data show CDR1 as MGHRA and CDR2 as YSYEKL.

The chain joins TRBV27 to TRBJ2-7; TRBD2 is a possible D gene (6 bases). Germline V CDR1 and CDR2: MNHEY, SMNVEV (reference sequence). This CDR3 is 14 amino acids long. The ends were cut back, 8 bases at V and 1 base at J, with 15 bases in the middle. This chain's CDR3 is CASSRVAASYEQYF. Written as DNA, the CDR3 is TGTGCCAGCTCGAGGGTAGCGGCATCCTACGAGCAGTACTTC.

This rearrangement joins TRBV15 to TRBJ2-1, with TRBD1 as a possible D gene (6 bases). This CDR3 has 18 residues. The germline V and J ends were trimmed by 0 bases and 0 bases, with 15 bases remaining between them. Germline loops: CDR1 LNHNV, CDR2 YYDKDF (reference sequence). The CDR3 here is CATSRDWTAQSSYNEQFF. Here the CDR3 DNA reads TGTGCCACCAGCAGAGATTGGACAGCGCAGAGCTCCTACAATGAGCAGTTCTTC.

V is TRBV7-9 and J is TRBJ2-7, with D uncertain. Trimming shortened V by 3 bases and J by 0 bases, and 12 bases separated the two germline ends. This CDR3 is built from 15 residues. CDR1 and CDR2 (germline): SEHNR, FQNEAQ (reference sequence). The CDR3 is CASSFSIGSSYEQYF. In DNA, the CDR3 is TGTGCCAGCAGCTTTAGCATAGGCAGCTCCTACGAGCAGTACTTC.

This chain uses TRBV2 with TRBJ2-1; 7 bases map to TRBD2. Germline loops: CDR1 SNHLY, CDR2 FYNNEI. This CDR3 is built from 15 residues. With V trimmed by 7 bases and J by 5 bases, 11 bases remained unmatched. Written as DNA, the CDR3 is TGTGCCAGCATGATGAATAGCGGGCAAGACAATGAGCAGTTCTTC. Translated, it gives CASMMNSGQDNEQFF.

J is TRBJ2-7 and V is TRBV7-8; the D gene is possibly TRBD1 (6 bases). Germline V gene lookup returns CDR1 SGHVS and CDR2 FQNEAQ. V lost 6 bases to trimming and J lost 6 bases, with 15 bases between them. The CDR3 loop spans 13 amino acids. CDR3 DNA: TGTGCCAGCAGATCACTACAGGGTCCCGAGCAGTACTTC. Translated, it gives CASRSLQGPEQYF.

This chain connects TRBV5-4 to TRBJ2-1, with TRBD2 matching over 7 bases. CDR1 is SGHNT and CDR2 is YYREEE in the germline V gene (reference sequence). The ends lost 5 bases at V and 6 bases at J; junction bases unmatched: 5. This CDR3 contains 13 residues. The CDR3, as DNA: TGTGCCAGCAGGGGGACTACTTCCAATGAGCAGTTCTTC. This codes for CASRGTTSNEQFF.

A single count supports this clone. The CDR3 DNA reads as TGTGCCTGGAGTGGACTAGCGGGAGTGGGATACAATGAGCAGTTCTTC. Translating gives CAWSGLAGVGYNEQFF. The chain combines TRBV30 with TRBJ2-1, with 12 bases fitting TRBD2. Germline V lookup: CDR1 GTSNPN, CDR2 SVGIG (reference sequence). V trimming: 1 base; J trimming: 4 bases; junction bases outside the gene matches: 5. This CDR3 comprises 16 residues.

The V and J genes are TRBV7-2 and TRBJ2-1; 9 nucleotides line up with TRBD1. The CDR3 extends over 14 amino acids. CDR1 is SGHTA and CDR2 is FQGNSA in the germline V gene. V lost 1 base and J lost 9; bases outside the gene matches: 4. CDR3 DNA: TGTGCCAGCAGCTTAGACAGGGGGCAGGTTGAGCAGTTCTTC. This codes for CASSLDRGQVEQFF.